The rows below give T cell receptor beta chains drawn from one sample of a study of blood T cell repertoires in COVID-19. This table comes from immunoSEQ multiplex PCR, and its TCRdb copy is limited to in-frame clones, with some not included. This table holds 200,000 to 300,000 clones, 91% found once. Sequencing was performed on peripheral blood. The source is a person under 30 with COVID-19, enrolled during active disease. Each CDR3 is given with its conserved first and last residue. The order of the fields is clone size, V gene, D gene, J gene, CDR3 protein, CDR3 DNA. D genes are given only for firm matches. Only some rows state a clone size, as once, few, many or a class for expanded clones.

abundance: .
v_gene: TRBV4-1
d_gene: TRBD2
j_gene: TRBJ2-4
CDR3aa: CASSQGLAGGAQANIQYF
CDR3nt: TGCGCCAGCAGCCAAGGACTAGCGGGAGGTGCCCAGGCAAACATTCAGTACTTC

abundance: .
v_gene: TRBV18
d_gene: .
j_gene: TRBJ2-1
CDR3aa: CASSPEASLSYNEQFF
CDR3nt: TGTGCCAGCTCACCTGAGGCTAGCCTCTCCTACAATGAGCAGTTCTTC

abundance: .
v_gene: TRBV21-1
d_gene: .
j_gene: TRBJ2-1
CDR3aa: CASSKFSRRPARGDEQFF
CDR3nt: TGTGCCAGCAGCAAATTTAGTCGGAGACCAGCCAGGGGGGATGAGCAGTTCTTC

abundance: .
v_gene: TRBV5-4
d_gene: .
j_gene: TRBJ1-5
CDR3aa: CASSLAPGNQPQHF
CDR3nt: TGTGCCAGCAGCTTGGCGCCAGGCAATCAGCCCCAGCATTTT

abundance: .
v_gene: TRBV6-4
d_gene: TRBD2
j_gene: TRBJ2-3
CDR3aa: CASSGTSGSGADTQYF
CDR3nt: TGTGCCAGCAGCGGGACTAGCGGGAGTGGCGCAGATACGCAGTATTTT

abundance: .
v_gene: TRBV3-1/TRBV3-2
d_gene: .
j_gene: TRBJ1-6
CDR3aa: CASRGADSPLHF
CDR3nt: TGTGCCAGCAGGGGCGCAGATTCACCCCTCCACTTT

abundance: .
v_gene: TRBV2
d_gene: TRBD2
j_gene: TRBJ2-7
CDR3aa: CASSPAGGGYEQYF
CDR3nt: TGTGCCAGCAGCCCCGCGGGGGGCGGCTACGAGCAGTACTTC

abundance: .
v_gene: TRBV19
d_gene: .
j_gene: TRBJ2-7
CDR3aa: CASSPDSGVPYEQYF
CDR3nt: TGTGCCAGTAGCCCGGATAGCGGAGTTCCCTACGAGCAGTACTTC

abundance: .
v_gene: TRBV5-4
d_gene: .
j_gene: TRBJ2-7
CDR3aa: CASSTYRVGEQYF
CDR3nt: TGTGCCAGCAGCACTTACAGGGTGGGCGAGCAGTACTTC

abundance: once
v_gene: TRBV11-1
d_gene: TRBD1
j_gene: TRBJ2-5
CDR3aa: CASSLGQGAGETQYF
CDR3nt: TGTGCCAGCAGCTTAGGACAGGGGGCAGGGGAGACCCAGTACTTC

abundance: .
v_gene: TRBV6-5
d_gene: TRBD2
j_gene: TRBJ2-7
CDR3aa: CASRRAGASTYEQYF
CDR3nt: TGTGCCAGCAGGCGAGCGGGAGCCTCTACCTACGAGCAGTACTTC

abundance: .
v_gene: TRBV9
d_gene: TRBD1
j_gene: TRBJ2-7
CDR3aa: CASSLGQGSYEQYF
CDR3nt: TGTGCCAGCAGCCTTGGACAGGGGTCCTACGAGCAGTACTTC

abundance: .
v_gene: TRBV24-1
d_gene: TRBD2
j_gene: TRBJ2-3
CDR3aa: CATAGLEYDTQYF
CDR3nt: TGTGCCACCGCAGGACTAGAGTATGATACGCAGTATTTT

abundance: .
v_gene: TRBV6-5
d_gene: TRBD2
j_gene: TRBJ2-7
CDR3aa: CASSYGGLASYEQYF
CDR3nt: TGTGCCAGCAGTTACGGGGGACTAGCGTCCTACGAGCAGTACTTC

abundance: .
v_gene: TRBV27
d_gene: TRBD1
j_gene: TRBJ1-1
CDR3aa: CASSPLGGDAAFF
CDR3nt: TGTGCCAGCAGCCCTCTAGGGGGCGACGCAGCTTTCTTT

abundance: .
v_gene: TRBV13
d_gene: TRBD1
j_gene: TRBJ2-1
CDR3aa: CASSPRTGLNNEQFF
CDR3nt: TGTGCCAGCAGCCCCCGGACAGGGCTCAACAATGAGCAGTTCTTC

abundance: .
v_gene: TRBV5-1
d_gene: TRBD2
j_gene: TRBJ2-7
CDR3aa: CASSLAASGSEEQYF
CDR3nt: TGCGCCAGCAGCTTGGCGGCTAGCGGGAGTGAAGAGCAGTACTTC

abundance: .
v_gene: TRBV28
d_gene: .
j_gene: TRBJ1-1
CDR3aa: CASRLRGEAFF
CDR3nt: TGTGCCAGCAGGCTCCGGGGGGAAGCTTTCTTT

abundance: .
v_gene: TRBV18
d_gene: TRBD2
j_gene: TRBJ2-7
CDR3aa: CASSPPTSGLYEQYF
CDR3nt: TGTGCCAGCTCACCACCGACTAGCGGGCTCTACGAGCAGTACTTC

abundance: .
v_gene: TRBV6-2/TRBV6-3
d_gene: .
j_gene: TRBJ2-1
CDR3aa: CASSYYPQGGNEQFF
CDR3nt: TGTGCCAGCAGTTACTACCCCCAGGGGGGCAATGAGCAGTTCTTC

abundance: .
v_gene: TRBV5-1
d_gene: .
j_gene: TRBJ2-7
CDR3aa: CASSLENQGSEQYF
CDR3nt: TGCGCCAGCAGCTTGGAGAACCAGGGGTCAGAGCAGTACTTC

abundance: .
v_gene: TRBV24-1
d_gene: .
j_gene: TRBJ1-4
CDR3aa: CATSDRGGNEKLFF
CDR3nt: TGTGCCACCAGTGACAGGGGTGGTAATGAAAAACTGTTTTTT

abundance: .
v_gene: TRBV4-2
d_gene: TRBD2
j_gene: TRBJ2-1
CDR3aa: CASSQTSGRADNEQFF
CDR3nt: TGTGCCAGCAGCCAAACCAGCGGGAGGGCCGACAATGAGCAGTTCTTC

abundance: .
v_gene: TRBV5-5
d_gene: TRBD2
j_gene: TRBJ2-7
CDR3aa: CASSRPGGSWEQYF
CDR3nt: TGTGCCAGCAGCCGACCCGGGGGGTCTTGGGAGCAGTACTTC

abundance: .
v_gene: TRBV25-1
d_gene: TRBD2
j_gene: TRBJ2-3
CDR3aa: CASEGLASPDTQYF
CDR3nt: TGTGCCAGCGAAGGACTAGCTTCTCCAGATACGCAGTATTTT

abundance: once
v_gene: TRBV15
d_gene: TRBD2
j_gene: TRBJ2-3
CDR3aa: CATSLGLAMADTQYF
CDR3nt: TGTGCCACCAGCCTGGGACTAGCAATGGCAGATACGCAGTATTTT

abundance: .
v_gene: TRBV7-3
d_gene: .
j_gene: TRBJ2-1
CDR3aa: CASSLRDNVYNEQFF
CDR3nt: TGTGCCAGCAGCCTCCGGGACAACGTTTACAATGAGCAGTTCTTC